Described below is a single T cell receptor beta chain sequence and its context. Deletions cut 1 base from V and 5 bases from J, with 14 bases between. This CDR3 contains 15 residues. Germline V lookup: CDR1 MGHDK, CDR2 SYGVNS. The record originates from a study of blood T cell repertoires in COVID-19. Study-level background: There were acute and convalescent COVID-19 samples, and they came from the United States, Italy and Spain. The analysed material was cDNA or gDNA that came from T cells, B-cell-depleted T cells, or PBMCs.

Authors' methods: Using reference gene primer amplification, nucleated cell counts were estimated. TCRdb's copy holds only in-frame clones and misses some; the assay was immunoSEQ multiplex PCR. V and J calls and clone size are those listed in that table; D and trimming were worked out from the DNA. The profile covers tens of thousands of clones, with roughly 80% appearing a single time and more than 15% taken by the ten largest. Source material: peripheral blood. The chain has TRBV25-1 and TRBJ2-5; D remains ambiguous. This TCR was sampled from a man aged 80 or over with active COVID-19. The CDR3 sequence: CASSESTVPRETQYF. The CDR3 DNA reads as TGTGCCAGCAGTGAATCTACGGTCCCGCGTGAGACCCAGTACTTC.